This T cell receptor beta chain was sequenced during a study of human CD8 memory T cell subsets. Study observations and caveats: It was only the T cell receptor beta chains that the study sequenced. Estimation by Chao1 suggested that stem-like memory T cells had more diversity than did precursor exhausted T cells.

From buffy coats of healthy donors, the PBMC were obtained. RNA was obtained from duplicate vials of about 160,000 sorted CD8+ T cells per subset. A remark on this clonotype: Its antigen is unidentified.

TCR beta libraries were made by UMI-labeled 5' RACE. TCRdb re-called the 5' RACE reads and catalogs CDR3 proteins one per entry, DNA excluded. The table lists 9,500 to 15,000 distinct CDR3 sequences. The CDR3 covers 12 residues. Germline lookup yields CDR1 SQVTM and CDR2 ANQGSEA. V and J are TRBV29-1 and TRBJ2-7; with no DNA, the TCRdb D assignment of TRBD1 cannot be verified. What was sequenced was CD8+ T cells from PBMCs. The TCR originated in a human donor in good health. The CDR3 spells CSVETGTDEQYF.